Shown below are 27 T cell receptor beta chains from a single sample sequenced in a study of Graves' ophthalmopathy and Graves' hyperthyroidism. TCR beta CDR3 regions were amplified from RNA transcripts. First-round RT-PCR employed HTBI primers, with a second-round multiplex PCR after it. TCRdb reprocessed the multiplex PCR reads with MiXCR, giving one entry per CDR3 protein. The data hold 650,000 to 800,000 distinct CDR3 sequences, with roughly 39% observed a single time. The specimen sequenced was peripheral blood. These receptors originate from an adult man with Graves' ophthalmopathy.

The table lists this clonotype with many counts. As DNA, the CDR3 is TGTGCCACCAGTGATTCAAGAGGGGGTCAAGAGACCCAGTACTTC. It encodes CATSDSRGGQETQYF. The genes are TRBV24-1 and TRBJ2-5; possible D gene TRBD1, 6 bases. Germline V gives CDR1 KGHDR, CDR2 SFDVKD. This CDR3 spans 15 amino acids. V was trimmed by 2 bases and J by 2 bases, leaving 11 bases between them.

As concerns this clonotype: One base away lies a much larger clone, so this may be a sequencing read error. The chain combines TRBV29-1 with TRBJ1-6; D uncertain. The CDR3 has 10 residues. Germline values: CDR1 SQVTM, CDR2 ANQGSEA. For the CDR3, the DNA is TGCAGCGCCAGTAATTCACCCCCCCACTTT. It specifies CSASNSPPHF.

As for this clonotype: At one boundary the junction diverges from the germline segment, which might be a read error. The genes are TRBV5-1 and TRBJ2-5; D is possibly TRBD2 (6 bases). There are 15 residues in the CDR3. The V gene's germline CDR1 is SGHRS and CDR2 YFSETQ. The CDR3 coding sequence is TGCACCAGCAGCTTTAGCGGAGGGGCTTCGGAGACCCAGTACTTC. It specifies CTSSFSGGASETQYF.

Regarding this clonotype: This may arise from a read error, as a much more abundant clone is one base away. This chain uses TRBV19 with TRBJ2-7; 10 bases match TRBD2. The J call is doubtful: the DNA matches TRBJ2-1 better. Germline V CDR1 and CDR2: LNHDA, SQIVND (reference sequence). The CDR3 loop spans 14 amino acids. The CDR3 loop is CASSNGLAAYEQFF. CDR3 DNA: TGTGCCAGTAGTAATGGACTAGCGGCCTACGAGCAGTTCTTC.

The V gene is TRBV20-1, the J gene TRBJ2-3; D gene unclear. This CDR3 has 12 amino acids. The V gene's germline CDR1 is DFQATT and CDR2 SNEGSKA (reference sequence). Trimming took 0 bases from V and 5 from J, leaving 6 bases between them. In nucleotides, the CDR3 is TGCAGTGCTAGAGATGTACAAGATACGCAGTATTTT. Protein sequence: CSARDVQDTQYF.

This chain joins TRBV11-2 and TRBJ1-1, with a tentative D call TRBD1 (5 bases). CDR3 length: 18 amino acids. Germline V gives CDR1 SGHAT, CDR2 FQNNGV. V dropped 4 bases and J dropped 4 bases, with 25 bases sitting between them. The CDR3, as DNA: TGTGCCAGCAGCTCATTAGGGGCAGGGAGGTTTTTGCCCACTGAAGCTTTCTTT. It specifies CASSSLGAGRFLPTEAFF.

This clonotype came up a few times. This chain joins TRBV15 and TRBJ2-3, with 7 bases that match TRBD1. The ends lost 6 bases at V and 6 bases at J; junction bases unmatched: 3. From germline, CDR1 is LNHNV and CDR2 YYDKDF (reference sequence). The CDR3 has 12 amino acids. As DNA, the CDR3 is TGTGCCACCAGTTCACAGGGGGATACGCAGTATTTT. Translating gives CATSSQGDTQYF.

In nucleotides, the CDR3 is TGTGCCAGCAGCTTAGCGGGAACTAGCAGTGGGAGGACCCAGTACTTC. It codes for CASSLAGTSSGRTQYF. The gene calls are TRBV7-6 and TRBJ2-5; possibly TRBD2 for D (6 bases). Germline CDR1 reads SGHVS; CDR2 reads FNYEAQ. This CDR3 contains 16 residues. V lost 0 bases and J lost 7, with 18 bases in between.

The sample holds many counts of this clonotype. The chain links TRBV5-1 to TRBJ2-7; D may be TRBD2 (6 bases). Germline values: CDR1 SGHRS, CDR2 YFSETQ. This CDR3 is built from 15 residues. The V and J ends lost 0 bases and 2 bases respectively, with 12 bases between them. CDR3: CASSLESGRTYEQYF. CDR3 nucleotide sequence: TGCGCCAGCAGCTTGGAGAGCGGGCGCACCTACGAGCAGTACTTC.

In its sample, this clonotype was seen many times. One end of the junction does not line up with germline, which may come from a read error. The V gene is TRBV7-2, the J gene TRBJ2-5, with TRBD2 matching 9 bases. Germline CDR1 and CDR2: SGHTA and FQGNSA. There are 16 residues in the CDR3. Written as DNA, the CDR3 is TGCGCCAGCAGCCAAGATCGGGCTAGCGGGGTTGAGACCCAGTACTTC. It translates to CASSQDRASGVETQYF. Looking up the rest from reference TRBV7-2 and TRBJ2-5 gives the full variable domain: GAGVSQSPSNKVTEKGKDVELRCDPISGHTALYWYRQSLGQGLEFLIYFQGNSAPDKSGLPSDRFSAERTGGSVSTLTIQRTQQEDSAVYLCASSQDRASGVETQYFGPGTRLLVL.

The J gene is TRBJ1-2, the V gene TRBV10-3, with 7 bases lining up with TRBD1. Germline CDR1 is ENHRY and CDR2 is SYGVKD. After removal of 10 bases from V and 3 bases from J, the junction contained 11 bases not matched to a gene. The CDR3 runs to 14 residues. For the CDR3, the DNA is TGTGCCAGCAACCGACAGGGTGGAGACTATGGCTACACCTTC. Its protein is CASNRQGGDYGYTF.

As to this clonotype: This may stem from a read error, because a much larger clone lies one nucleotide away. The chain has TRBV20-1 and TRBJ2-7; 7 bases fit TRBD2. This CDR3 contains 10 residues. Germline V gives CDR1 DFQATT, CDR2 SNEGSKA (reference sequence). CDR3 sequence reads: CSASAGEQHF. The CDR3 bases are TGCAGTGCTAGCGCGGGGGAGCAGCACTTC.

This clonotype was counted at least ten times. The chain links TRBV24-1 to TRBJ2-5, with 9 bases aligning to TRBD1. The CDR3 length is 15 residues. V shed 4 bases, J shed 4 bases, and the junction held 6 bases outside the gene matches. Per germline, CDR1 KGHDR and CDR2 SFDVKD. The CDR3, as DNA: TGTGCCACCAGTGACCAGACAGGGGGAGGAGAGACCCAGTACTTC. Its translation: CATSDQTGGGETQYF.

This clonotype was found many times. The rearrangement links TRBV10-2 to TRBJ2-7, with D possibly being TRBD2 (6 bases). V gave up 6 bases and J gave up 1 base, with 16 bases separating them. The CDR3 has 15 amino acids. CDR1 and CDR2 (germline): WSHSY, SAAADI. The CDR3 reads CASSVGLGGSYEQYF. As DNA, the CDR3 is TGCGCCAGCAGCGTTGGACTGGGGGGATCCTACGAGCAGTACTTC.

In its sample, this clonotype was seen many times. The chain has TRBV10-3 and TRBJ2-2; no firm D call. This CDR3 is built from 14 residues. CDR1 and CDR2 (germline): ENHRY, SYGVKD. V was trimmed by 5 bases and J by 1 base, leaving 8 bases between them. The CDR3 loop is CAISPQENTGELFF. The CDR3 DNA follows: TGTGCCATCAGTCCTCAGGAGAACACCGGGGAGCTGTTTTTT.

This clonotype was counted ten times or more. The genes are TRBV7-9 and TRBJ1-3, with TRBD1 matching over 8 bases. The length of the CDR3 is 17 residues. Germline V gives CDR1 SEHNR, CDR2 FQNEAQ (reference sequence). Unmatched junction bases numbered 4, after V lost 0 bases and J lost 0 bases. CDR3 nucleotide sequence: TGTGCCAGCAGCTTAGCGGACAGGGCGTCCTCTGGAAACACCATATATTTT. Translated, it gives CASSLADRASSGNTIYF.

This chain uses TRBV29-1 with TRBJ2-7, with 10 bases fitting TRBD1. The CDR3 loop spans 13 amino acids. The germline V gene has CDR1 SQVTM and CDR2 ANQGSEA. V shed 8 bases, J shed 5 bases, and the junction held 9 bases outside the gene matches. The CDR3 DNA reads as TGCAGCAGTAGGGGACAGGGGTGGCACGAGCAGTACTTC. Translated: CSSRGQGWHEQYF.

This clonotype was recorded at least ten times. Relative to the germline gene, one junction end is altered; a read error may explain this. The J gene is TRBJ1-2, the V gene TRBV10-3, with no clear D. Germline V gene lookup returns CDR1 ENHRY and CDR2 SYGVKD. This CDR3 has 14 residues. The CDR3 bases are TGTGCCAGCAGTGAATGGGCAGCAAACTATGGCTACACCTTC. Translated, it gives CASSEWAANYGYTF.

The chain uses TRBV2 and TRBJ1-5; TRBD1 might be the D (5 bases). The germline V and J ends were trimmed by 1 base and 6 bases, with 10 bases remaining between them. This CDR3 has 14 amino acids. Germline CDR1 and CDR2: SNHLY and FYNNEI. The CDR3 loop is CASSEGQDSQPQHF. The CDR3 nucleotides read TGTGCCAGCAGTGAAGGGCAAGACAGTCAGCCCCAGCATTTT. Variable domain in full (rest from reference TRBV2 and TRBJ1-5): EPEVTQTPSHQVTQMGQEVILRCVPISNHLYFYWYRQILGQKVEFLVSFYNNEISEKSEIFDDQFSVERPDGSNFTLKIRSTKLEDSAMYFCASSEGQDSQPQHFGDGTRLSIL.

This clonotype was seen ten or more times. This sequence joins TRBV20-1 and TRBJ1-3, with D maybe TRBD1 (5 bases). Germline V gene data show CDR1 as DFQATT and CDR2 as SNEGSKA (reference sequence). This CDR3 is built from 11 residues. Trimming took 6 bases from V and 8 from J, leaving 11 bases between them. CDR3 sequence (DNA): TGCAGTGCCAGCCCGGGACACACCATATATTTT. This sequence encodes CSASPGHTIYF.

There are a few counts of this clonotype. This chain connects TRBV19 to TRBJ1-6, with TRBD1 as a possible D gene (5 bases). V was shortened by 1 base and J by 7 bases, with 14 bases between the two germline ends. Germline lookup yields CDR1 LNHDA and CDR2 SQIVND (reference sequence). The CDR3 loop spans 16 amino acids. The CDR3 protein is CASSIAEGRGNSPLHF. The CDR3 nucleotides read TGTGCCAGTAGTATAGCTGAGGGGCGCGGAAATTCACCCCTCCACTTT.

This clonotype was detected many times. The rearrangement uses TRBV5-1 and TRBJ1-1, with 7 bases matching TRBD1. The germline V gene has CDR1 SGHRS and CDR2 YFSETQ. This CDR3 is 14 amino acids long. J gave up 6 bases and V 0 bases, and 5 bases lay outside the gene matches. CDR3 sequence reads: CASSLDRGVAEAFF. CDR3 in DNA: TGCGCCAGCAGCTTGGACAGGGGAGTGGCTGAAGCTTTCTTT.

This chain links TRBV7-9 with TRBJ2-3, with D hard to call. CDR1 SEHNR and CDR2 FQNEAQ come from the germline V gene (reference sequence). Deletions cut 5 bases from V and 2 bases from J, with 8 bases between. This CDR3 spans 13 amino acids. CDR3 DNA: TGTGCCAGCAGCCGTACGGCCACAGATACGCAGTATTTT. It encodes CASSRTATDTQYF.

This clonotype was seen only a few times. The V and J genes are TRBV2 and TRBJ1-1; D uncertain. Deletions cut 4 bases from V and 5 bases from J, with 20 bases between. This CDR3 contains 16 residues. Germline-derived CDR1 and CDR2 are SNHLY and FYNNEI. CDR3 region: CASSGPGGVRGTEAFF. The CDR3 DNA is TGTGCCAGCAGTGGCCCAGGTGGGGTCCGGGGAACTGAAGCTTTCTTT. The full variable domain, in which reference TRBV2 and TRBJ1-1 provide the parts outside the CDR3, is EPEVTQTPSHQVTQMGQEVILRCVPISNHLYFYWYRQILGQKVEFLVSFYNNEISEKSEIFDDQFSVERPDGSNFTLKIRSTKLEDSAMYFCASSGPGGVRGTEAFFGQGTRLTVV.

As to this clonotype: A junction boundary mismatches the germline segment, possibly from a read error. V and J are TRBV10-3 and TRBJ2-6; perhaps TRBD1 as D (6 bases). The germline CDR1 and CDR2 sequences are ENHRY and SYGVKD. There are 17 residues in the CDR3. CDR3 protein: CASSYGQDRAGANVLTF. The CDR3 DNA follows: TGTGCCAGCAGTTACGGGCAGGACAGAGCCGGGGCCAACGTCCTGACTTTC.

Of note for this clonotype: One junction end disagrees with the germline gene, perhaps due to a read error. CDR3 region: CASSPYKNTGELFF. The CDR3 DNA follows: TGTGCCAGCAGTCCGTACAAGAACACCGGGGAGCTGTTTTTT. The chain couples TRBV24-1 to TRBJ2-2; D gene uncertain. From germline, CDR1 is KGHDR and CDR2 SFDVKD. The CDR3 sequence is 14 residues long.

This clonotype was observed many times. The chain recombines TRBV4-3 with TRBJ1-2, with no clear D. V dropped 2 bases and J dropped 2 bases, with 9 bases sitting between them. Germline V gene sequence: CDR1 LGHNA, CDR2 YSLEER. The CDR3 consists of 14 residues. DNA for the CDR3: TGCGCCAGCAGCCAAACATCGGCAAACTATGGCTACACCTTC. Translation gives CASSQTSANYGYTF.